Listed here is a single T cell receptor beta chain. Sequencing was performed with immunoSEQ multiplex PCR; in TCRdb, only in-frame clones are kept and a portion is missing. The table shows about 100,000 clones, with over 90% occurring only once. These data originate in a study of technical replicates of blood from a handful of donors. This receptor was taken from a human donor in good health. Sequences were obtained from T cells isolated from PBMCs.

The CDR3, as DNA: TGTGCCAGCAAAAACAGGGGCGCTTTCCGCTACGAGCAGTACTTC. Translated, it gives CASKNRGAFRYEQYF. The chain has TRBV6-6 and TRBJ2-7, with 7 bases that match TRBD1. This CDR3 is 15 amino acids long. Germline V lookup: CDR1 MNHNY, CDR2 SVGAGI (reference sequence). Losses at the gene ends were 7 bases for V and 3 bases for J; bases not matched to a gene: 12.